The rows below give T cell receptor beta chains drawn from one sample of a study of shared clonotypes between healthy human individuals. Profiling relied on immunoSEQ multiplex PCR, and the TCRdb table lists in-frame clones only, not all of them. The sample gives fewer than 2.5 million clones, 93% of which show up once; approximately 0.37% is in the top ten. The sequenced sample was naive CD4+ T cells from PBMCs. The receptor source for this set is a man between 18 and 35 years old in good health. Some clones in this sample may be carry-over from other donors' samples. CDR3s include the opening cysteine and the closing phenylalanine or tryptophan. A D gene is named only where the DNA matches it firmly. The size of a clone is reported for some rows only, either as once, few or many, or as a class for expanded clones.

cdr3_length,clone_size,j_call,d_call,v_call,cdr3_nt,cdr3_aa
16,.,TRBJ1-2,TRBD1,TRBV10-3,TGTGCCATCAGTGACTCGGGTTGGGGACAGGGAGATGGCTACACCTTC,CAISDSGWGQGDGYTF
15,.,TRBJ1-2,TRBD1,TRBV28,TGTGCCAGCAGTCGAACACAGGGGGCGCGCTATGGCTACACCTTC,CASSRTQGARYGYTF
16,.,TRBJ2-1,TRBD1,TRBV27,TGTGCCAGCAGCCGGGACAGGGGCGTCGGGGACAATGAGCAGTTCTTC,CASSRDRGVGDNEQFF
14,once,TRBJ1-1,TRBD1,TRBV2,TGTGCCAGCGGAGAGGACAGGGGGCACACTGAAGCTTTCTTT,CASGEDRGHTEAFF
13,.,TRBJ2-5,TRBD2,TRBV15,TGTGCCACCAGCAAACTAGCGGGAGCGACCCAGTACTTC,CATSKLAGATQYF
12,.,TRBJ2-7,.,TRBV29-1,TGCAGCGTTGAGTCTGCGGGATCCGAGCAGTACTTC,CSVESAGSEQYF
16,.,TRBJ2-1,TRBD2,TRBV10-2,TGCGCCAGGGCGGTAGGACCACTAGCGGCCTACAATGAGCAGTTCTTC,CARAVGPLAAYNEQFF
13,few,TRBJ2-2,.,TRBV7-9,TGTGCCAGCAGCTTCGCAACGACCGGGGAGCTGTTTTTT,CASSFATTGELFF
12,.,TRBJ2-3,.,TRBV29-1,TGCAGCGTTGAGGAGGGCGGGGATACGCAGTATTTT,CSVEEGGDTQYF
15,.,TRBJ1-1,.,TRBV5-1,TGCGCCAGCAGCTTGGAGCCAGGCATGAACACTGAAGCTTTCTTT,CASSLEPGMNTEAFF
12,.,TRBJ1-2,.,TRBV29-1,TGCAGCGTTGGGGGGGACGGCTATGGCTACACCTTC,CSVGGDGYGYTF
14,.,TRBJ1-2,TRBD1,TRBV19,TGTGCCAGTAGTATCGGACAGGGTGATTATGGCTACACCTTC,CASSIGQGDYGYTF
14,.,TRBJ2-5,.,TRBV2,TGTGCCAGCAGTGAATCAAAGGGCGGAGAGACCCAGTACTTC,CASSESKGGETQYF
15,.,TRBJ2-1,TRBD2,TRBV5-1,TGCGCCAGCAGCTTGGAAGGGACTAGCTGGGATGAGCAGTTCTTC,CASSLEGTSWDEQFF
13,.,TRBJ1-2,.,TRBV4-1,TGCGCCAGCAGCCAAGTTAGGAAGGATGGCTACACCTTC,CASSQVRKDGYTF
16,.,TRBJ2-4,.,TRBV23-1,TGCGCCAGCAGTCGGCCAGGAGTATGGCTGGTAAACATTCAGTACTTC,CASSRPGVWLVNIQYF
11,.,TRBJ2-7,.,TRBV5-1,TGCGCCAGCAGCTTTATGGACGAGCAGTACTTC,CASSFMDEQYF
13,.,TRBJ1-2,.,TRBV6-1,TGTGCCAGCAGGGCAAGACAGGTCTCTGGCTACACCTTC,CASRARQVSGYTF
14,.,TRBJ2-2,.,TRBV19,TGTGCCAGTACAATTTCGTGGGGGGCCGGGGAGCTGTTTTTT,CASTISWGAGELFF
20,.,TRBJ1-5,.,TRBV28,TGTGCCAGCAGTCCTACTCTAACGCTCCATCGCAATAAAATCAATCAGCCCCAGCATTTT,CASSPTLTLHRNKINQPQHF
13,few,TRBJ2-5,.,TRBV27,TGTGCCAGCAGTTTTTCCTGGTTAGAGACCCAGTACTTC,CASSFSWLETQYF
12,.,TRBJ2-7,.,TRBV10-1,TGCGCCAGCAGTGGGGACGGTGGGAAGCAGTACTTC,CASSGDGGKQYF
13,.,TRBJ1-2,.,TRBV2,TGTGCCATAAGCGGGGTACCTAACAATGGCTACACCTTC,CAISGVPNNGYTF
17,.,TRBJ2-7,TRBD2,TRBV4-2,TGTGCCAGCAGCCACCCCGGGCAGCGGGAGGGCCGGTACGAGCAGTACTTC,CASSHPGQREGRYEQYF
16,.,TRBJ2-1,TRBD2,TRBV2,TGTGCCAGCAGCCTTCGGACTAGCGGATCCTACAATGAGCAGTTCTTC,CASSLRTSGSYNEQFF
13,few,TRBJ1-4,.,TRBV5-1,TGCGCCACCCGCGGTCCCGAGAATGAAAAACTGTTTTTT,CATRGPENEKLFF
20,.,TRBJ1-4,.,TRBV10-3,TGTGCCATCAGCCCCACCTGGGGCACGGGGCTCGGGTTTACTAATGAAAAACTGTTTTTT,CAISPTWGTGLGFTNEKLFF